The 10 T cell receptor beta chains below all came from one sample that was sequenced in a study of quantifying T cell responses using KT2 cells. Study details: RNA was reverse transcribed with TCR alpha and beta constant-region primers.

Each cDNA got a UMI-containing oligo ligated at its 3' end. An equimolar mix of RC1.1 and RC1.2 primed the beta chain across TRBC1 and TRBC2. TCRdb re-called the UMI-ligation and nested PCR reads through MiXCR, storing one row per CDR3 protein. The sample carries 39,000 or so distinct CDR3 sequences, approximately 15% recorded once. Material: PBMCs spiked with cells of the T cell clone KT2. Every receptor here comes from a human donor.

The chain employs TRBV28 and TRBJ2-7; the D is unclear. The germline V and J ends were trimmed by 7 bases and 0 bases, with 13 bases remaining between them. CDR1 is MDHEN and CDR2 is SYDVKM in the germline V gene. The CDR3 is 14 residues long. The CDR3 coding sequence is TGTGCCAGCACACCCTGGGGTGTCTCCTACGAGCAGTACTTC. Residues: CASTPWGVSYEQYF. Using reference TRBV28 and TRBJ2-7 for the parts outside the CDR3, the full variable domain is DVKVTQSSRYLVKRTGEKVFLECVQDMDHENMFWYRQDPGLGLRLIYFSYDVKMKEKGDIPEGYSVSREKKERFSLILESASTNQTSMYLCASTPWGVSYEQYFGPGTRLTVT.

In its sample, this clonotype was seen many times. This chain joins TRBV12-3 or TRBV12-4 and TRBJ1-3; D is ambiguous. This CDR3 is 15 amino acids long. Trimming stripped 3 bases from V and 4 bases from J, with 13 bases between. The CDR3: CASSFGAEEGNTIYF. The CDR3 DNA sequence: TGTGCCAGCAGTTTCGGAGCCGAGGAAGGAAACACCATATATTTT.

CDR3 region: CASSQPPGELFF. The CDR3 nucleotides are TGTGCCAGCAGCCAACCCCCCGGGGAGCTGTTTTTT. J is TRBJ2-2 and V is TRBV3-1, with D unclear. V dropped 2 bases and J dropped 6 bases, with 4 bases sitting between them. The CDR3 sequence is 12 residues long. Germline values: CDR1 LGHDT, CDR2 YNNKEL (reference sequence).

As regards this clonotype: A much larger clone sits a single nucleotide away, making a read error possible. V and J are TRBV5-4 and TRBJ2-1, with TRBD1 as a possible D gene (5 bases). The CDR3 is made up of 13 amino acids. Per germline, CDR1 SGHNT and CDR2 YYREEE (reference sequence). V lost 7 bases, J lost 7 bases, and 15 bases lay in between. In nucleotides, the CDR3 is TGTGCCAGCGGCTCCAGGGTTGGGAATGAGCAGTTCTTC. Protein sequence: CASGSRVGNEQFF.

This clonotype has only a few counts. The chain uses TRBV20-1 and TRBJ2-3, with TRBD2 matching 7 bases. Germline CDR1 reads DFQATT; CDR2 reads SNEGSKA (reference sequence). Losses at the gene ends were 4 bases for V and 1 base for J; bases not matched to a gene: 2. The CDR3 runs to 13 residues. The CDR3: CSATSGGTDTQYF. The CDR3 bases are TGCAGTGCTACTAGCGGAGGCACAGATACGCAGTATTTT.

The chain links TRBV20-1 to TRBJ2-3; D might be TRBD1 or TRBD2, each matching 5 bases. V shed 4 bases and J shed 5 bases, with 19 bases lying between them. Germline lookup yields CDR1 DFQATT and CDR2 SNEGSKA (reference sequence). The CDR3 is 15 residues long. CDR3 DNA: TGCAGTGCTACAATGAGGGGCGGCGCCGGAGATACGCAGTATTTT. It codes for CSATMRGGAGDTQYF.

This clonotype was found a few times. V and J are TRBV6-6 and TRBJ2-1; 7 positions match TRBD2. J was trimmed by 9 bases and V by 10 bases; bases with no gene match: 9. Germline lookup yields CDR1 MNHNY and CDR2 SVGAGI (reference sequence). CDR3 length: 12 amino acids. CDR3 coding DNA: TGTGCCATTAACGTGGGAGGGATTGAGCAGTTCTTC. Amino acids: CAINVGGIEQFF.

This chain links TRBV19 with TRBJ2-7; D might be TRBD1 or TRBD2, each matching 5 bases. Trimming pared 2 bases from V and 6 bases from J, leaving 11 bases between. Germline assignment: CDR1 LNHDA and CDR2 SQIVND (reference sequence). The CDR3 consists of 13 residues. The CDR3 region has the DNA TGTGCCAGTAGTATAAGCGGTGGGGCCGAGCAGTACTTC. Encoded protein: CASSISGGAEQYF.

This chain links TRBV18 with TRBJ1-4, with 8 positions matching TRBD1. The germline V gene has CDR1 KGHSH and CDR2 LQKENI. The J segment lost 7 bases and the V segment lost 4 bases, leaving 8 bases of the junction unmatched. The CDR3 extends over 15 amino acids. The CDR3 sequence: CASSQGQGSGEKLFF. The CDR3 DNA reads TGTGCCAGCTCACAAGGACAGGGAAGCGGTGAAAAACTGTTTTTT.

This clonotype was picked up many times. The V and J genes are TRBV5-1 and TRBJ2-3, with TRBD1 matching over 7 bases. Trimming took 4 bases from V and 0 from J; bases not matched to a gene: 8. This CDR3 region has 16 residues. Germline CDR1 and CDR2: SGHRS and YFSETQ. CDR3 bases: TGCGCCAGCAGCGCCGGCGGACAGGCTAGCACAGATACGCAGTATTTT. Amino acid sequence: CASSAGGQASTDTQYF.